This T cell receptor (beta chain) was sequenced in a study of molecular identifiers for immune sequencing clone quantification. Bulk TCR libraries used previously described methods and listed TCR primers. In TCRdb, the PCR reads were re-called with MiXCR into one record per CDR3 protein. Among approximately 590,000 distinct CDR3 sequences listed, roughly 23% were seen once. As CD8+CD4-CCR7+CD45RA+ cells, naive CD8 T cells were sorted. Broader study findings: Amid roughly 1 million naive cells, spiked Jurkat TCR RNA from one cell was reportedly still detectable. Naive cells had under 1% of molecules in clones above 20 RNA copies, effectors over 97%.

Per germline, CDR1 MNHEY and CDR2 SVGEGT. The ends were cut back, 1 base at V and 6 bases at J, with 9 bases in the middle. The CDR3 length is 14 residues. This clonotype has a handful of counts. What it recognizes is unknown. The chain carries TRBV6-2 or TRBV6-3 and TRBJ2-2; TRBD1 is a possible D gene (6 bases). The TCR sequence derives from a human donor in good health. Some libraries in this study had Jurkat cell RNA spiked in. The material sequenced was naive CD8+ T cells from blood, with Jurkat cell RNA spiked in. Indicated subset: FACS-sorted CD8+CD4-CCR7+CD45RA+ naive T cells. In DNA, the CDR3 is TGTGCCAGCAGTTACTTGGCAGGGGCCGGGGAGCTGTTTTTT. Amino acid sequence: CASSYLAGAGELFF.